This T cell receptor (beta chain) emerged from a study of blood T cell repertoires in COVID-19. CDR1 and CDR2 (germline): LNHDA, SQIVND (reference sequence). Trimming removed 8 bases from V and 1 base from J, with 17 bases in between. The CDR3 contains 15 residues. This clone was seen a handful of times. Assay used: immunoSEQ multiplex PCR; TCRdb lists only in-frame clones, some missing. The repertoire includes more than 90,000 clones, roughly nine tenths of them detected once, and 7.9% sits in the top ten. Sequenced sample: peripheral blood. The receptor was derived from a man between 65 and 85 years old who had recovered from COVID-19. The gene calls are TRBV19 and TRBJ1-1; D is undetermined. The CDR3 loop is CASLPGAARNTEAFF. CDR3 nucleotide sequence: TGTGCCAGTCTACCTGGTGCGGCCCGGAACACTGAAGCTTTCTTT.